These T cell receptor beta chains were read from a single sample in a study of T cells in localized non-small cell lung cancer. Libraries were prepared by immunoSEQ multiplex PCR; TCRdb keeps only in-frame clonotypes and omits some of them. The sample holds approximately 22,000 clones, 80% to 90% seen once. The source was peripheral blood, collected before any cancer treatment. All receptors derive from a male donor at least 60 years old with stage I squamous cell lung carcinoma. CDR3s include the opening cysteine and the closing phenylalanine or tryptophan. The D gene is left open where the match is weak.

V gene,J gene,D gene,CDR3 protein
TRBV30,TRBJ2-6,TRBD1,CAWRGQGVLTF
TRBV6-4,TRBJ2-1,TRBD1,CASSPSGQGDYNEQFF
TRBV6-1,TRBJ1-5,TRBD1,CASSVRGQGSNSNQPQHF
TRBV7-3,TRBJ1-1,.,CASSLSWDTEAFF
TRBV5-1,TRBJ1-1,.,CASSSGQPNTEAFF
TRBV7-2,TRBJ1-5,.,CASSPRASNQPQHF
TRBV19,TRBJ2-2,.,CASSIILRAKNTGELFF
TRBV5-1,TRBJ2-5,TRBD1,CASSRQGASGETQYF
TRBV5-4,TRBJ1-1,.,CASSLVQGNTEAFF
TRBV19,TRBJ1-1,.,CASSVPGSRGTEAFF
TRBV19,TRBJ1-5,.,CASSIREPNQPQHF
TRBV7-9,TRBJ2-7,TRBD2,CASSKRAGEREQYF
TRBV5-1,TRBJ2-7,.,CASSPGRGRYEQYF
TRBV5-6,TRBJ2-5,.,CASSLTVETQYF
TRBV15,TRBJ1-2,TRBD1,CATSRATGMDGYTF
TRBV7-2,TRBJ2-3,TRBD1,CASREGTGGTNTQYF
TRBV30,TRBJ1-1,.,CAWSVTQGLDTEAFF
TRBV6-6,TRBJ1-5,TRBD1,CATRRDSSNQPQHF
TRBV5-8,TRBJ2-7,TRBD2,CASSLTSGGSYEQYF
TRBV9,TRBJ1-1,.,CASSHKMYTEAFF
TRBV6-1,TRBJ2-1,.,CASSERGLSYNEQFF
TRBV20-1,TRBJ1-2,.,CSAGRGDGYTF
TRBV28,TRBJ1-3,.,CASIASTGLRNTIYF
TRBV7-3,TRBJ2-3,.,CASSSDLTDTQYF
TRBV30,TRBJ2-3,.,CAWSVRGSDTQYF
TRBV5-6,TRBJ1-2,.,CASSLDGSRGLNGYTF
TRBV2,TRBJ1-3,.,CARGRGIPGNTIYF
TRBV11-3,TRBJ2-7,.,CASSFQTGPTYEQYF
TRBV27,TRBJ2-1,.,CASSQRPRSRGLGNEQFF
TRBV18,TRBJ2-5,.,CASSPLLEETQYF
TRBV11-3,TRBJ2-2,TRBD1,CASSRDRGSDTGELFF
TRBV9,TRBJ2-5,.,CASSVVPTGQETQYF
TRBV15,TRBJ1-2,.,CATSRARGPNYGYTF
TRBV7-3,TRBJ2-5,TRBD1,CASSLSGGQETQYF
TRBV6-1,TRBJ2-7,TRBD1,CASSSLTGGRIEQYF
TRBV19,TRBJ1-5,.,CASSIGAFRDQPQHF
TRBV19,TRBJ1-5,.,CASSIAGWNNQPQHF
TRBV18,TRBJ1-1,.,CASSPNRLNTEAFF
TRBV6-5,TRBJ1-2,TRBD1,CASSPTGSYGYTF
TRBV27,TRBJ1-6,.,CASSSVWGTGNSPLHF
TRBV19,TRBJ1-6,.,CASKINRERPNSPLHF
TRBV19,TRBJ1-5,.,CASSNSPGHNQPQHF
TRBV30,TRBJ2-1,.,CAWSLGGNEQFF
TRBV19,TRBJ1-1,.,CASSIGTLGNTEAFF
TRBV6-1,TRBJ1-2,TRBD1,CASSVPGGTGGGYTF
TRBV7-8,TRBJ2-7,TRBD1,CASSLVGTGGSGEQYF
TRBV25-1,TRBJ1-2,TRBD1,CANTGTAPTPYGYTF
TRBV6-5,TRBJ2-6,.,CASSYGGGSGANVLTF